These 12 T cell receptor beta chains were all obtained from the same sample, sequenced in a study of shared clonotypes between healthy human individuals. Here immunoSEQ multiplex PCR was the method, and the copy in TCRdb shows in-frame clones only, minus some. The sample has roughly 500,000 clones, around 96% seen once. Input material: naive CD4+ T cells sorted from blood. Subset in this sample: CD45RA+ positively selected. The receptors were sampled from a woman in her 30s in good health.

V gene TRBV7-9 combines with J gene TRBJ1-1, with 10 bases lining up with TRBD1. The V and J ends lost 5 bases and 5 bases, in that order; junction bases with no gene match: 8. This CDR3 has 15 amino acids. Germline V gives CDR1 SEHNR, CDR2 FQNEAQ (reference sequence). The CDR3 protein is CASSPRQGATTEAFF. The CDR3 nucleotides read TGTGCCAGCAGCCCCCGACAGGGGGCCACGACTGAAGCTTTCTTT.

The J gene is TRBJ1-2, the V gene TRBV11-3; weak D call: TRBD1 (6 bases). Germline CDR1 is SGHNT and CDR2 is YENEEA. This CDR3 contains 14 residues. With 5 bases removed from V and 4 bases from J, the gap between germline ends came to 14 bases. The CDR3 DNA follows: TGTGCCAGCAGCGCACCGGGACAAGGCTATGGCTACACCTTC. Amino acid sequence: CASSAPGQGYGYTF.

The chain recombines TRBV28 with TRBJ1-3; D is uncertain. V gave up 3 bases and J gave up 4 bases, with 4 bases separating them. Germline CDR1 MDHEN, CDR2 SYDVKM. The CDR3 consists of 12 residues. This CDR3 is CASSFQGNTIYF. CDR3 bases: TGTGCCAGCAGTTTCCAGGGAAACACCATATATTTT.

The chain is built from TRBV19 and TRBJ1-2; the D is unclear. With 5 bases removed from V and 2 bases from J, the gap between germline ends came to 12 bases. CDR1 is LNHDA and CDR2 is SQIVND in the germline V gene (reference sequence). The CDR3 sequence is 14 residues long. DNA of the CDR3: TGTGCCAGTAGTTTACCTCCGGAAAACTATGGCTACACCTTC. Protein: CASSLPPENYGYTF.

The gene calls are TRBV28 and TRBJ1-5, with unresolved D. Trimming shortened V by 6 bases and J by 4 bases, and 4 bases separated the two germline ends. Germline V gene lookup returns CDR1 MDHEN and CDR2 SYDVKM. The CDR3 contains 11 residues. CDR3 loop: CASRGNQPQHF. CDR3 sequence (DNA): TGTGCCAGCAGAGGGAATCAGCCCCAGCATTTT.

This chain connects TRBV28 to TRBJ1-1; TRBD1 is a possible D gene (5 bases). Germline V lookup: CDR1 MDHEN, CDR2 SYDVKM. With 5 bases removed from V and 5 bases from J, the gap between germline ends came to 15 bases. The CDR3 loop spans 14 amino acids. CDR3 sequence reads: CASSPWQGGTEAFF. Written as DNA, the CDR3 is TGTGCCAGCAGTCCCTGGCAGGGAGGAACTGAAGCTTTCTTT.

The chain joins TRBV10-3 to TRBJ2-5, with 7 positions matching TRBD1. The DNA end is more similar to TRBJ2-7, so the J call may be wrong. CDR1 ENHRY and CDR2 SYGVKD come from the germline V gene. The CDR3 covers 11 residues. In DNA form, the CDR3 reads TGTGCCATCGGACAGGTCTACGAGCAGTACTTC. Residues: CAIGQVYEQYF.

The J gene is TRBJ1-1, the V gene TRBV19; a weak D match, TRBD1 (6 bases). Germline V gives CDR1 LNHDA, CDR2 SQIVND (reference sequence). Trimming left V 7 bases short and J 3 bases short, with 18 bases between. CDR3 length equals 15 residues. The CDR3, as DNA: TGTGCCAGTATGCAGGGGACCGCGGCGGACACTGAAGCTTTCTTT. Encoded protein: CASMQGTAADTEAFF. Together with reference TRBV19 and TRBJ1-1, the CDR3 gives the full variable domain: DGGITQSPKYLFRKEGQNVTLSCEQNLNHDAMYWYRQDPGQGLRLIYYSQIVNDFQKGDIAEGYSVSREKKESFPLTVTSAQKNPTAFYLCASMQGTAADTEAFFGQGTRLTVV.

This clone was seen just once. V is TRBV5-6 and J is TRBJ2-1; D gene uncertain. The CDR3 extends over 13 amino acids. CDR1 is SGHDT, CDR2 YYEEEE, per germline. Trimming removed 0 bases at V and 7 bases at J, with 8 bases between. The CDR3 loop is CASSLGWVNEQFF. DNA for the CDR3: TGTGCCAGCAGCTTGGGTTGGGTAAATGAGCAGTTCTTC.

The chain uses TRBV28 and TRBJ1-2, with D perhaps matching TRBD1 (6 bases). The V gene lost 3 bases and the J gene lost 0 bases, with 11 bases spanning the gap. This CDR3 region has 15 residues. Germline loops: CDR1 MDHEN, CDR2 SYDVKM. Here the CDR3 DNA reads TGTGCCAGCAGTTTGCGGACAGAAGCTAACTATGGCTACACCTTC. This sequence encodes CASSLRTEANYGYTF.

As concerns this clone: Sequence at one end of the junction differs from germline and may be a read error. The chain uses TRBV4-1 and TRBJ2-7, with 9 bases fitting TRBD2. The CDR3 length is 17 residues. Germline CDR1 and CDR2: MGHRA and YSYEKL. CDR3 coding DNA: TGCGCCAGCAGCCAAGATCGGGCTAGCGGGACCTCCCACGAGCAGTACTTC. Translating it yields CASSQDRASGTSHEQYF.

The chain is built from TRBV10-3 and TRBJ1-5; the D gene is possibly TRBD1 (5 bases). V lost 4 bases, J lost 0 bases, and 16 bases lay in between. The CDR3 loop spans 17 amino acids. From germline, CDR1 is ENHRY and CDR2 SYGVKD. The CDR3 loop reads CAISGPPQGFSNQPQHF. The CDR3 nucleotides read TGTGCCATCAGTGGGCCCCCTCAGGGTTTTAGCAATCAGCCCCAGCATTTT.